These 32 T cell receptor beta chains share one sample of origin, sequenced in a study of cytomegalovirus exposure and HLA in healthy donors (dated by TCRdb to the late 2010s). Libraries were constructed by the immunoSEQ multiplex PCR assay. The source is immuneACCESS, and TCRdb retained only in-frame sequences with V and J called. Part of the clones is not carried over; for the studies checked, unresolved V genes explain less than half of this, and the remainder is unexplained. The sample table lists roughly 120,000 clones, about 92% of them with a count of one. The top ten constitute approximately 1.9% of the sample. Specimen: PBMCs. Receptor source: a woman between 18 and 30 years old in good health and CMV-seronegative.

In its sample, this clone was seen once. The chain employs TRBV28 and TRBJ2-7; D might be TRBD1 (5 bases). The germline gives CDR1 MDHEN, CDR2 SYDVKM. This CDR3 has 12 residues. Trimming left V 5 bases short and J 2 bases short, with 7 bases between. The CDR3 loop reads CASSRQTYEQYF. Written as DNA, the CDR3 is TGTGCCAGCAGTCGACAGACCTACGAGCAGTACTTC.

V gene TRBV7-3 combines with J gene TRBJ2-1; tentatively, D is TRBD2 (6 bases). This CDR3 contains 15 residues. V lost 1 base and J 5 bases, leaving 12 bases between the germline ends. Germline CDR1 is SGHTA and CDR2 is FQGTGA. In nucleotides, the CDR3 is TGTGCCAGCAGCTTAATGGGGGGTCAGGACAATGAGCAGTTCTTC. Translating gives CASSLMGGQDNEQFF.

This sequence joins TRBV4-1 and TRBJ1-5; D remains ambiguous. V was pared by 2 bases and J by 5 bases, with 19 bases between. Germline V gene sequence: CDR1 MGHRA, CDR2 YSYEKL. This CDR3 has 17 residues. The CDR3 nucleotides read TGCGCCAGCAGCCAAATGGGAGGGAGGGCAAAAGATCAGCCCCAGCATTTT. Translated: CASSQMGGRAKDQPQHF.

This chain connects TRBV5-4 to TRBJ2-7; TRBD2 matches at 7 bases. Trimming at V came to 3 bases and at J to 6 bases, leaving 9 bases not matched to a gene. CDR1 and CDR2 from the germline V gene are SGHNT and YYREEE (reference sequence). The CDR3 has 14 residues. For the CDR3, the DNA is TGTGCCAGCAGCTCTGGCGGGAGTTCGGCCGAGCAGTACTTC. Protein product: CASSSGGSSAEQYF.

The J gene is TRBJ2-7, the V gene TRBV28; 7 positions match TRBD2. This CDR3 comprises 14 residues. The J segment lost 6 bases and the V segment lost 0 bases, leaving 5 bases of the junction unmatched. CDR1 and CDR2 from the germline V gene are MDHEN and SYDVKM. CDR3 DNA: TGTGCCAGCAGTTTATGGGGGAGGGACCCCGAGCAGTACTTC. Amino acids: CASSLWGRDPEQYF.

J is TRBJ2-3 and V is TRBV6-4; 13 nucleotides agree with TRBD2. V lost 4 bases and J lost 2; bases outside the gene matches: 9. This CDR3 region has 18 residues. The germline gives CDR1 MRHNA, CDR2 SNTAGT. CDR3 sequence reads: CASSGTSGSAWDTDTQYF. CDR3 bases: TGTGCCAGCAGTGGGACTAGCGGGAGCGCCTGGGACACAGATACGCAGTATTTT.

This clone was picked up one time. This chain uses TRBV11-2 with TRBJ2-2; tentative D call: TRBD2 (7 bases). CDR1 and CDR2 (germline): SGHAT, FQNNGV. The CDR3 has 18 residues. The germline V and J ends were trimmed by 1 base and 7 bases, with 22 bases remaining between them. In DNA, the CDR3 is TGTGCCAGCAGCTTAGGTCGTCGGGGGGCACGAAAAGGCGGGGAGCTGTTTTTT. Its translation is CASSLGRRGARKGGELFF.

The chain has TRBV11-2 and TRBJ2-2, with D possibly being TRBD2 (6 bases). Trimming cost V 7 bases and J 3 bases, with 12 bases left between them. Germline CDR1 reads SGHAT; CDR2 reads FQNNGV. This CDR3 region has 14 residues. For the CDR3, the DNA is TGTGCCAGCACCATGACGGGGGACACCGGGGAGCTGTTTTTT. It encodes CASTMTGDTGELFF.

The chain employs TRBV18 and TRBJ1-1; 10 positions match TRBD1. CDR1 and CDR2 from the germline V gene are KGHSH and LQKENI. Trimming took 6 bases from V and 7 from J; bases not matched to a gene: 8. This CDR3 is built from 14 residues. The CDR3 DNA sequence: TGTGCCAGCTCGCCGGGACAGGGGTTTGGTGAAGCTTTCTTT. Its translation is CASSPGQGFGEAFF.

The V and J genes are TRBV7-9 and TRBJ2-1; D remains unclear. The CDR3 runs 13 residues. Trimming removed 1 base from V and 5 bases from J, with 6 bases in between. The germline CDR1 and CDR2 sequences are SEHNR and FQNEAQ (reference sequence). The CDR3 DNA is TGTGCCAGCAGCTTAGGTCTTCACAATGAGCAGTTCTTC. Amino acids: CASSLGLHNEQFF.

The J gene is TRBJ1-6, the V gene TRBV27; D perhaps matches TRBD1 (5 bases). V shed 2 bases and J shed 1 base, with 15 bases lying between them. Germline CDR1 and CDR2: MNHEY and SMNVEV (reference sequence). This CDR3 has 18 amino acids. Here the CDR3 reads CASSLTAGWISYNSPLHF. The DNA of the CDR3 is TGTGCCAGCAGTTTAACCGCAGGGTGGATTTCCTATAATTCACCCCTCCACTTT.

The chain carries TRBV5-4 and TRBJ2-3, with D maybe TRBD2 (6 bases). Germline V gene data show CDR1 as SGHNT and CDR2 as YYREEE (reference sequence). V shed 4 bases and J shed 2 bases, with 17 bases lying between them. The CDR3 is 16 residues long. CDR3 DNA: TGTGCCAGCAGCCCGGCTGTGAGCGGGTTCACAGATACGCAGTATTTT. Translated: CASSPAVSGFTDTQYF. The variable domain in full, completed from reference TRBV5-4 and TRBJ2-3, reads ETGVTQSPTHLIKTRGQQVTLRCSSQSGHNTVSWYQQALGQGPQFIFQYYREEENGRGNFPPRFSGLQFPNYSSELNVNALELDDSALYLCASSPAVSGFTDTQYFGPGTRLTVL.

This clone appeared a few times. The gene calls are TRBV4-3 and TRBJ1-4; D is undetermined. The germline gives CDR1 LGHNA, CDR2 YSLEER. The CDR3 consists of 14 residues. V lost 4 bases and J lost 13, with 19 bases in between. For the CDR3, the DNA is TGCGCCAGCAGCCCCCTCGGCGGAACGATTGGACTGTTTTTT. The encoded protein is CASSPLGGTIGLFF.

The chain employs TRBV7-9 and TRBJ1-5; 7 nucleotides agree with TRBD1. Trimming took 5 bases from V and 1 from J; bases not matched to a gene: 5. Germline lookup yields CDR1 SEHNR and CDR2 FQNEAQ (reference sequence). CDR3 length: 15 residues. DNA of the CDR3: TGTGCCAGCAGCCCGACAGGGTTCAGCAATCAGCCCCAGCATTTT. Amino acids: CASSPTGFSNQPQHF.

The CDR3 loop is CASSPGVPNQPQHF. The CDR3 bases are TGTGCCAGCAGTCCCGGGGTCCCGAATCAGCCCCAGCATTTT. The chain uses TRBV27 and TRBJ1-5, with D unresolved. CDR1 and CDR2 (germline): MNHEY, SMNVEV (reference sequence). The V end lost 5 bases, the J end lost 4 bases, and 12 bases lay between the germline ends. The CDR3 has 14 amino acids.

This rearrangement joins TRBV9 to TRBJ2-3; no firm D call. The CDR3 contains 12 residues. CDR1 and CDR2 (germline): SGDLS, YYNGEE. Trimming removed 0 bases at V and 6 bases at J, with 5 bases between. The CDR3 reads CASSVVGDTQYF. CDR3 DNA: TGTGCCAGCAGCGTAGTCGGGGATACGCAGTATTTT.

The chain carries TRBV18 and TRBJ1-2; D perhaps matches TRBD1 (6 bases). The CDR3 runs to 12 residues. CDR1 KGHSH and CDR2 LQKENI come from the germline V gene. With 6 bases removed from V and 8 bases from J, the gap between germline ends came to 13 bases. This CDR3 is CASSPAGEGYTF. As DNA, the CDR3 is TGTGCCAGCTCCCCGGCAGGGGAGGGCTACACCTTC.

Notes on this clone: Other nucleotide sequences from this sample produce the same CDR3. The rearrangement joins TRBV9 to TRBJ1-5, with TRBD1 matching 9 bases. The CDR3 sequence is 14 residues long. The germline CDR1 and CDR2 sequences are SGDLS and YYNGEE. Trimming took 2 bases from V and 7 from J; bases not matched to a gene: 4. CDR3 coding DNA: TGTGCCAGCAGCGTGGGACAGGGAGGACAGCCCCAGCATTTT. Its protein product is CASSVGQGGQPQHF.

CDR3 in amino acids: CASSPGIDTDTQYF. In DNA form, the CDR3 reads TGTGCCAGCAGCCCAGGAATAGACACAGATACGCAGTATTTT. The chain couples TRBV7-6 to TRBJ2-3, with D uncertain. With 5 bases removed from V and 2 bases from J, the gap between germline ends came to 11 bases. CDR1 and CDR2 from the germline V gene are SGHVS and FNYEAQ. The length of the CDR3 is 14 residues.

This chain uses TRBV4-1 with TRBJ2-3, with TRBD2 matching over 8 bases. Germline-derived CDR1 and CDR2 are MGHRA and YSYEKL. V dropped 4 bases and J dropped 2; count of bases not matched to a gene: 17. This CDR3 comprises 19 residues. The CDR3 DNA sequence: TGCGCCAGCAGCCTTCGGGGTAGCGGGGTCATGCCAAACACAGATACGCAGTATTTT. Amino acid sequence: CASSLRGSGVMPNTDTQYF.

The gene calls are TRBV5-1 and TRBJ1-2; possible D gene TRBD1, 5 bases. This CDR3 has 16 amino acids. Per the germline V gene, CDR1 is SGHRS and CDR2 is YFSETQ. V lost 0 bases and J 3 bases, leaving 15 bases between the germline ends. The CDR3 coding sequence is TGCGCCAGCAGCTTGGGAAGGGGATGGGAAGACTATGGCTACACCTTC. This translates into CASSLGRGWEDYGYTF.

The chain links TRBV27 to TRBJ1-2; maybe TRBD1 (6 bases). Germline-derived CDR1 and CDR2 are MNHEY and SMNVEV (reference sequence). The CDR3 spans 15 residues. Trimming took off 6 bases at V and 6 bases at J, with 20 bases between the two ends. CDR3 sequence (DNA): TGTGCCAGCAGGTCTCTAAACAGGGAAAGACATGGCTACACCTTC. It is translated as CASRSLNRERHGYTF.

V usage is TRBV27 and J usage is TRBJ2-7; no clear D gene. The CDR3 is 15 residues long. The V and J ends lost 5 bases and 6 bases respectively, with 20 bases between them. Germline values: CDR1 MNHEY, CDR2 SMNVEV (reference sequence). The CDR3 loop reads CASSTTPGTNGEQYF. The CDR3 coding sequence is TGTGCCAGCAGTACGACCCCCGGTACTAACGGCGAGCAGTACTTC.

The V call is TRBV11-2, the J call TRBJ2-7; no firm D call. V was shortened by 1 base and J by 4 bases, with 17 bases between the two germline ends. Germline V gene sequence: CDR1 SGHAT, CDR2 FQNNGV. This CDR3 has 16 amino acids. CDR3 nucleotides: TGTGCCAGCAGCTTAGGTGTTGTTAGCTCTGATTACGAGCAGTACTTC. It specifies CASSLGVVSSDYEQYF.

The chain couples TRBV28 to TRBJ1-5; no clear D. Germline CDR1 reads MDHEN; CDR2 reads SYDVKM. There are 14 residues in the CDR3. V lost 5 bases and J 4 bases, leaving 12 bases between the germline ends. The CDR3 nucleotides read TGTGCCAGCAGTGCACGCATGCGAAATCAGCCCCAGCATTTT. This translates into CASSARMRNQPQHF.

As concerns this clone: Mismatch with germline at one junction end may stem from a read error. The chain uses TRBV4-1 and TRBJ1-5; D is possibly TRBD1 (5 bases). This CDR3 is built from 15 residues. Germline-derived CDR1 and CDR2 are MGHRA and YSYEKL. The chain's CDR3 is CASSKDGGGGQPQHF. The CDR3 nucleotides read TGCGCCAGCAGCAAAGACGGGGGGGGAGGACAGCCCCAGCATTTT.

The rearrangement joins TRBV5-1 to TRBJ2-1; D unclear. Trimming stripped 2 bases from V and 0 bases from J, with 12 bases between. Germline assignment: CDR1 SGHRS and CDR2 YFSETQ. The CDR3 is 16 residues long. Here the CDR3 reads CASSLSSFSSYNEQFF. As DNA, the CDR3 is TGCGCCAGCAGCTTAAGTTCCTTCAGCTCCTACAATGAGCAGTTCTTC.

As concerns this clone: The sample holds other DNA sequences that translate to the same CDR3. For the CDR3, the DNA is TGTGCCATCAGTGAGTCGCAAGGGGGCGATCAGCCCCAGCATTTT. Amino acid sequence: CAISESQGGDQPQHF. This chain joins TRBV10-3 and TRBJ1-5, with 7 bases aligning to TRBD1. In germline, CDR1 is ENHRY, CDR2 SYGVKD. V lost 0 bases, J lost 5 bases, and 4 bases stayed unmatched. The CDR3 is 15 amino acids.

The rearrangement joins TRBV5-1 to TRBJ2-1, with 11 bases lining up with TRBD2. From germline, CDR1 is SGHRS and CDR2 YFSETQ. V lost 3 bases and J lost 7; bases outside the gene matches: 9. The CDR3 sequence is 16 residues long. For the CDR3, the DNA is TGCGCCAGCAGCTCAGTAGCGGGAGGGCTGAGGAATGAGCAGTTCTTC. Protein product: CASSSVAGGLRNEQFF. The whole variable domain, remainder taken from reference TRBV5-1 and TRBJ2-1, is KAGVTQTPRYLIKTRGQQVTLSCSPISGHRSVSWYQQTPGQGLQFLFEYFSETQRNKGNFPGRFSGRQFSNSRSEMNVSTLELGDSALYLCASSSVAGGLRNEQFFGPGTRLTVL.

The chain has TRBV6-4 and TRBJ1-1, with TRBD1 matching over 9 bases. CDR1 is MRHNA and CDR2 is SNTAGT in the germline V gene. CDR3 length equals 16 residues. V lost 2 bases, J lost 8 bases, and 12 bases stayed unmatched. CDR3 sequence reads: CASSDQPWTGEGEAFF. The CDR3 DNA sequence: TGTGCCAGCAGTGACCAACCGTGGACAGGGGAGGGGGAAGCTTTCTTT.

The chain links TRBV28 to TRBJ2-7, with 7 bases identical to TRBD2. This CDR3 has 14 amino acids. Germline V gives CDR1 MDHEN, CDR2 SYDVKM. V lost 3 bases, J lost 1 base, and 3 bases stayed unmatched. CDR3 sequence: CASSFGGLSYEQYF. The CDR3, as DNA: TGTGCCAGCAGTTTTGGGGGACTATCCTACGAGCAGTACTTC.

This chain joins TRBV4-2 and TRBJ2-2; 9 nucleotides align to TRBD2. There are 17 residues in the CDR3. CDR1 is LGHNA, CDR2 YNFKEQ, per germline. Trimming cost V 1 base and J 7 bases; bases outside gene matches: 10. CDR3 sequence: CASSQGSGGPSNGELFF. As DNA, the CDR3 is TGTGCCAGCAGCCAAGGAAGCGGGGGGCCCAGCAACGGGGAGCTGTTTTTT.